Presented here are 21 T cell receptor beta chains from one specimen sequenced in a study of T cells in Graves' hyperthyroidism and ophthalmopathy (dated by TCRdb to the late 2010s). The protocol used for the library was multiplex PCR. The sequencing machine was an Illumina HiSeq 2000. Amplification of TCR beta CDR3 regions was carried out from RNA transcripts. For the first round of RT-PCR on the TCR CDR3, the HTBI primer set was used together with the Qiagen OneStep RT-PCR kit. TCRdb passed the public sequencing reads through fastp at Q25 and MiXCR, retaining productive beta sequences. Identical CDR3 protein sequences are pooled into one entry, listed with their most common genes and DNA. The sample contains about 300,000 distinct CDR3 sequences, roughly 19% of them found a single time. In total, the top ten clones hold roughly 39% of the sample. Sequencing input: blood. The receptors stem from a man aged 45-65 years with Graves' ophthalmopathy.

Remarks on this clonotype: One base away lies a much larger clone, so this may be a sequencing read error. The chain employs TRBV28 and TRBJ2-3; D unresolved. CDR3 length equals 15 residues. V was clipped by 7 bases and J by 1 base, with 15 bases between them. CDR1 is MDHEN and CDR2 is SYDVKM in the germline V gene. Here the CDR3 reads CASTQFGRGTDTQYF. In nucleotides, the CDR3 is TGTGCCAGCACCCAGTTTGGTAGGGGCACAGATACGCAGTATTTT.

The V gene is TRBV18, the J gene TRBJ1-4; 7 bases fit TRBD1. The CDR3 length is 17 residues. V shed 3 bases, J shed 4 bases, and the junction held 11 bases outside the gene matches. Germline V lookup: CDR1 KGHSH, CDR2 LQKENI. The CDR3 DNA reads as TGTGCCAGCTCACCCTACAGGGGACTGCGGGGTAATGAAAAACTGTTTTTT. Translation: CASSPYRGLRGNEKLFF.

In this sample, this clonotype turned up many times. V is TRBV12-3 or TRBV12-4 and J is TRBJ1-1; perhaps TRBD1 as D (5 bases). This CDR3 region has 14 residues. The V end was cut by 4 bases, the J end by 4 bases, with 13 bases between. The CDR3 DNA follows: TGTGCCAGCAGTTCCCGGGGGGTCGTCACTGAAGCTTTCTTT. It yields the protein CASSSRGVVTEAFF.

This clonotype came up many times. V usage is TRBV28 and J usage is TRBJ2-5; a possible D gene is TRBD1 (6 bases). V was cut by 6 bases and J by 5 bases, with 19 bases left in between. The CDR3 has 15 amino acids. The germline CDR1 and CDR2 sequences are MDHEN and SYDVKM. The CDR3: CASRWGYRVGETQYF. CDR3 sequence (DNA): TGTGCCAGCAGGTGGGGGTACAGGGTTGGGGAGACCCAGTACTTC.

For the CDR3, the DNA is TGTGCCAGCAGTTTGCCCGGAGGGGGATTCTACGAGCAGTACTTC. Translation: CASSLPGGGFYEQYF. This sequence joins TRBV28 and TRBJ2-7, with D perhaps matching TRBD1 or TRBD2 (6 bases each). V was shortened by 3 bases and J by 3 bases, with 15 bases between the two germline ends. Germline CDR1 is MDHEN and CDR2 is SYDVKM. The CDR3 is 15 amino acids.

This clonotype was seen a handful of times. The CDR3: CASSPGALYNEQFF. As DNA, the CDR3 is TGTGCCAGCAGCCCTGGGGCCCTATACAATGAGCAGTTCTTC. The chain carries TRBV28 and TRBJ2-1; perhaps TRBD1 as D (5 bases). The CDR3 sequence is 14 residues long. Trimming took off 6 bases at V and 4 bases at J, with 13 bases between the two ends. Germline-derived CDR1 and CDR2 are MDHEN and SYDVKM.

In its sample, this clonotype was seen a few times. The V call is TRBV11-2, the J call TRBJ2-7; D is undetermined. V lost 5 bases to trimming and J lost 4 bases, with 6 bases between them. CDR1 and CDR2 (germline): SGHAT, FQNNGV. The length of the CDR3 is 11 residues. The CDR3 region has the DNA TGTGCCAGCAGCGACCGATACGAGCAGTACTTC. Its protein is CASSDRYEQYF.

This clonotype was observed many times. CDR3 in DNA: TGCGCCAGCAGCCAGGCGGGAGCTGCGCAGCCCCAGCATTTT. Translation gives CASSQAGAAQPQHF. The V gene is TRBV4-1, the J gene TRBJ1-5; no definite D call. The germline V gene has CDR1 MGHRA and CDR2 YSYEKL. The V end was cut by 3 bases, the J end by 7 bases, with 13 bases between. The CDR3 contains 14 residues.

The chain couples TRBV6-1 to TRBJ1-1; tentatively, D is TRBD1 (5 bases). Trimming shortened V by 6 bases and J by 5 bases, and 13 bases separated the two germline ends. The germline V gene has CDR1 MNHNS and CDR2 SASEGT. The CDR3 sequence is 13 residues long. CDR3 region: CASSPGDGTEAFF. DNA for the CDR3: TGTGCCAGCAGCCCCGGGGACGGGACTGAAGCTTTCTTT.

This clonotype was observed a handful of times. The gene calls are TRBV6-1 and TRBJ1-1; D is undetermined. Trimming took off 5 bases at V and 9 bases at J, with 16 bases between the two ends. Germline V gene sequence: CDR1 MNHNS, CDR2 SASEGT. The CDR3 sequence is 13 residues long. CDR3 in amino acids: CASSSYQREKAFF. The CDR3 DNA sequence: TGTGCCAGCAGTTCCTACCAAAGGGAGAAAGCTTTCTTT.

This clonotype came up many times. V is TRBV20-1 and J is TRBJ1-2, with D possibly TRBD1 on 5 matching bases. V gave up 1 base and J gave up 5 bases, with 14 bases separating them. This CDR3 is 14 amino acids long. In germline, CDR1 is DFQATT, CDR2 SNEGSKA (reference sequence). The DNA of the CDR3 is TGCAGTGCTAGAGCCCAGGGATCTCCTTATGGCTACACCTTC. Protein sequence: CSARAQGSPYGYTF.

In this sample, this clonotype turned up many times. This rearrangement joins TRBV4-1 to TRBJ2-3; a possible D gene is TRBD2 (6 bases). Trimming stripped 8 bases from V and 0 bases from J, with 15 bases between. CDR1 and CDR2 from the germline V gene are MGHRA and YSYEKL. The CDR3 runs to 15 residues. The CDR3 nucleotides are TGCGCCAGCCATAAGACTGGGACTAGCACAGATACGCAGTATTTT. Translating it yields CASHKTGTSTDTQYF.

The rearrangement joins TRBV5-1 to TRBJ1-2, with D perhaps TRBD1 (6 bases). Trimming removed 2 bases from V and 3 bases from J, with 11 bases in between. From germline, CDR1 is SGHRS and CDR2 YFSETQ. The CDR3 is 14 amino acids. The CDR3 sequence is CASSFGQHHYGYTF. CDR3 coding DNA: TGCGCCAGCAGCTTCGGACAGCATCACTATGGCTACACCTTC. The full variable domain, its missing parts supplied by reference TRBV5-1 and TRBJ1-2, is KAGVTQTPRYLIKTRGQQVTLSCSPISGHRSVSWYQQTPGQGLQFLFEYFSETQRNKGNFPGRFSGRQFSNSRSEMNVSTLELGDSALYLCASSFGQHHYGYTFGSGTRLTVV.

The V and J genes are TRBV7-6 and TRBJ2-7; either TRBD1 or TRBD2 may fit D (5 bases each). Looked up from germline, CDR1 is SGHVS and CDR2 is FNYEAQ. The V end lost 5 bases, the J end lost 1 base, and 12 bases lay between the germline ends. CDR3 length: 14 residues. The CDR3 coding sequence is TGTGCCAGCAGCGCCGGGACCGTTTCCTACGAGCAGTACTTC. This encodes CASSAGTVSYEQYF.

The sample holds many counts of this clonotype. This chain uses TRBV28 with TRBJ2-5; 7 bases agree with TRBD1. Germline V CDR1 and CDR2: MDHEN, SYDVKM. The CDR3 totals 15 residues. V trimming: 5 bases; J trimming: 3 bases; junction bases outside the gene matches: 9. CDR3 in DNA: TGTGCCAGCAGTCCGTTTCAACAGGGGAAAGAGACCCAGTACTTC. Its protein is CASSPFQQGKETQYF.

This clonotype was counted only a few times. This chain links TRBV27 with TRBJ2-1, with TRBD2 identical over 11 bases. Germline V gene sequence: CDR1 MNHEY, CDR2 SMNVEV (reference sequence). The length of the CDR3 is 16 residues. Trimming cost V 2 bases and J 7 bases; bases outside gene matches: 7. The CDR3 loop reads CASSLTSGRITNEQFF. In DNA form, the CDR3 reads TGTGCCAGCAGTTTAACTAGCGGGAGAATTACAAATGAGCAGTTCTTC.

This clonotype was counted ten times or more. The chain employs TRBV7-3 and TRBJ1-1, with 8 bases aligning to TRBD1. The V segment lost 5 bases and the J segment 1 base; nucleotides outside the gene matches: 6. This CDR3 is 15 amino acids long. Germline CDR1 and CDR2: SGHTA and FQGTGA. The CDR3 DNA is TGTGCCAGCAGCCTGACAGGGGCGGGGAACACTGAAGCTTTCTTT. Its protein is CASSLTGAGNTEAFF.

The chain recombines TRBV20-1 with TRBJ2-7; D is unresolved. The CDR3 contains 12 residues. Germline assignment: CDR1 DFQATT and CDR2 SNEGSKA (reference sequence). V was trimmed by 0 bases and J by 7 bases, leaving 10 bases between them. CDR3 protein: CSARDYSGEQYF. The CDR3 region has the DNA TGCAGTGCTAGAGATTATAGTGGGGAGCAGTACTTC.

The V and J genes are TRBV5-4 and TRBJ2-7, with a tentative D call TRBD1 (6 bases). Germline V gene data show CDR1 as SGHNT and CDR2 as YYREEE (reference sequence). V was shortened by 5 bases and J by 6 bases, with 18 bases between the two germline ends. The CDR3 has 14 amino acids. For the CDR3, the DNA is TGTGCCAGCAGGTCCCAGGGGAGTGGCCGCGAGCAGTACTTC. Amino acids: CASRSQGSGREQYF.

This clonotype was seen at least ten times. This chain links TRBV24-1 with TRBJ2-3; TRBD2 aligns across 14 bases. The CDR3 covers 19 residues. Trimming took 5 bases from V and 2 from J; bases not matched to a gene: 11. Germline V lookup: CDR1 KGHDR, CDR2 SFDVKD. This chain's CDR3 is CATSAIGTSGSSLTDTQYF. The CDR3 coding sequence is TGTGCCACCAGTGCAATCGGGACTAGCGGGAGTAGCCTCACAGATACGCAGTATTTT.

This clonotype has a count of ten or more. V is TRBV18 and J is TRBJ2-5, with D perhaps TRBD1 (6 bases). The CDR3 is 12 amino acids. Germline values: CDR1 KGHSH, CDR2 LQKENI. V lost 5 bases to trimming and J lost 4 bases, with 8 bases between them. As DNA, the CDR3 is TGTGCCAGCTCAAAGACAGGAGAGACCCAGTACTTC. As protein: CASSKTGETQYF.